These T cell receptor beta chains were read from a single sample in a study of shared clonotypes between healthy human individuals. Sequencing was performed with immunoSEQ multiplex PCR; in TCRdb, only in-frame clones are kept and a portion is missing. The repertoire holds about 1.5 million clones, 98% seen once, with approximately 0.44% in the top ten. Sequenced: naive CD4+ T cells sorted from blood. The receptors shown here come from a man aged 25 to 45 in good health. Both conserved end residues are part of each CDR3. A D gene is named only where the DNA matches it firmly. The size field is filled for only some rows; it gives once, few, many or a size class.

d_gene,j_gene,abundance,len,v_gene,CDR3nt,CDR3aa
.,TRBJ1-3,.,14,TRBV27,TGTGCCAGCAGTTTCAGGGGCTCTGGAAACACCATATATTTT,CASSFRGSGNTIYF
TRBD1,TRBJ1-5,.,15,TRBV5-5,TGTGCCAGCAGCCTGGACAGGGGTTACGATCAGCCCCAGCATTTT,CASSLDRGYDQPQHF
TRBD2,TRBJ2-1,.,15,TRBV7-9,TGTGCCAGCAGCCGGACTAGCGGGAGAGCAAATGAGCAGTTCTTC,CASSRTSGRANEQFF
.,TRBJ2-5,.,15,TRBV5-4,TGTGCCAGCAGCGAATCGATTAGGCCGACCGAGACCCAGTACTTC,CASSESIRPTETQYF
.,TRBJ2-7,.,16,TRBV7-9,TGTGCCAGCAGCTTAGCGCGAGAAGGCCCGACCCACGAGCAGTACTTC,CASSLAREGPTHEQYF
TRBD1,TRBJ2-7,.,14,TRBV5-1,TGCGCCAGCAGACTCGGGACAGGGATGTACGAGCAGTACTTC,CASRLGTGMYEQYF
TRBD2,TRBJ2-7,.,14,TRBV2,TGTGCCAGCAGAGCGGGAGACGGATCCTACGAGCAGTACTTC,CASRAGDGSYEQYF
.,TRBJ2-1,.,18,TRBV9,TGTGCCAGCAGCGCAAGGGTGGGCGGGAAGAGCTCCTACAATGAGCAGTTCTTC,CASSARVGGKSSYNEQFF
TRBD1,TRBJ2-5,.,14,TRBV12-5,TGTGCTAGTGGCAAGACAGGGAGCCAAGAGACCCAGTACTTC,CASGKTGSQETQYF
.,TRBJ1-2,.,13,TRBV28,TGTGCCAGCAGGGAGATGATTAGCTATGGCTACACCTTC,CASREMISYGYTF
.,TRBJ2-7,once,14,TRBV27,TGTGCCAGCAGTTTCCTGGATGGTTCCTACGAGCAGTACTTC,CASSFLDGSYEQYF
TRBD1,TRBJ2-7,.,11,TRBV29-1,TGCAGCGCAGGGGGCTCCTACGAGCAGTACTTC,CSAGGSYEQYF
.,TRBJ2-7,.,15,TRBV27,TGTGCCACCCATCCGTCGGGGCGGGGAATCTACGAGCAGTACTTC,CATHPSGRGIYEQYF
.,TRBJ1-5,.,14,TRBV7-2,TGTGCCAGCAGCCCGCGACAGGGCAATCAGCCCCAGCATTTT,CASSPRQGNQPQHF
TRBD2,TRBJ2-1,.,16,TRBV11-2,TGTGCCAGCAGCCGAATTAGGGGACTAGTCTACAATGAGCAGTTCTTC,CASSRIRGLVYNEQFF
.,TRBJ2-7,.,19,TRBV28,TGTGCCAGCAGCCCCCCGTGGCTACCCGGGGCGGTTGATCCCTACGAGCAGTACTTC,CASSPPWLPGAVDPYEQYF
TRBD1,TRBJ2-7,.,18,TRBV5-1,TGCGCCAGCAGCTTGGTAATAGGACAGGGCTTTGGTTTAGACGAGCAGTACTTC,CASSLVIGQGFGLDEQYF
.,TRBJ1-5,.,15,TRBV15,TGTGCCACCAGCAGACCCACTCTACAGGGTCAGCCCCAGCATTTT,CATSRPTLQGQPQHF
TRBD1,TRBJ2-7,.,16,TRBV12-5,TGTGCTAGTGGTTTGGTACAGGGGCCGCAGGGCTACGAGCAGTACTTC,CASGLVQGPQGYEQYF
.,TRBJ2-7,.,15,TRBV9,TGTGCCAGCAGCGTAGGTAGCAGTACCTCCTACGAGCAGTACTTC,CASSVGSSTSYEQYF
.,TRBJ1-5,.,14,TRBV6-5,TGTGCCAGCAGGCTACAGGGTCTCGGGCAGCCCCAGCATTTT,CASRLQGLGQPQHF
.,TRBJ2-5,once,11,TRBV20-1,TGCAGGGCGGGGCTAGCGGAGACCCAGTACTTC,CRAGLAETQYF
TRBD2,TRBJ2-3,.,15,TRBV6-4,TGTGCCAGCAGTGACTCCCTAGCGGGATCAGATACGCAGTATTTT,CASSDSLAGSDTQYF
.,TRBJ2-7,.,14,TRBV5-1,TGCGCCAGCAGCGTCCTCGGGGCCTCCTACGAGCAGTACTTC,CASSVLGASYEQYF
TRBD2,TRBJ2-1,.,15,TRBV5-1,TGCGCCAGCAGCCCCGGAGCGGGAACGTCGAGGGAGCAGTTCTTC,CASSPGAGTSREQFF
.,TRBJ2-7,once,13,TRBV4-3,TGCGCCAGCAGCCAAGTCCCCGGGTACGAGCAGTACTTC,CASSQVPGYEQYF
TRBD1,TRBJ2-6,.,15,TRBV18,TGTGCCAGCTCAAGTACAGGGGTCGGGGCCAACGTCCTGACTTTC,CASSSTGVGANVLTF
.,TRBJ2-1,.,13,TRBV6-6,TGTGCCAGCAGTTACTCAAGCGGGAATGAGCAGTTCTTC,CASSYSSGNEQFF
.,TRBJ2-1,.,13,TRBV7-9,TGTGCCACCCAAGATAGTTCACACAATGAGCAGTTCTTC,CATQDSSHNEQFF
TRBD2,TRBJ2-1,.,12,TRBV30,TGTGCCTGGATGGGACTAGGGGGTGGGGTATTCTTC,CAWMGLGGGVFF
TRBD1,TRBJ2-1,.,13,TRBV29-1,TGCAGCGTGGAGGGACAGGGGTTCAATGAGCAGTTCTTC,CSVEGQGFNEQFF
TRBD1,TRBJ1-1,.,14,TRBV29-1,TGCAGCGTCCATCTTCGGACAGGGGCAAGAGAAGCTTTCTTT,CSVHLRTGAREAFF
.,TRBJ1-2,.,11,TRBV19,TGTGCCAGTAGTATCGGTTATGGCTACACCTTC,CASSIGYGYTF
.,TRBJ2-7,.,13,TRBV2,TGTGCCAGCAGGACCGACGGGAACTACGAGCAGTACTTC,CASRTDGNYEQYF
.,TRBJ1-3,.,13,TRBV19,TGTGCCAGTAGTATTGGGTCTGGAAACACCATATATTTT,CASSIGSGNTIYF
.,TRBJ2-3,.,16,TRBV27,TGTGCCAGCAGCTACGGACCAAATCCATCGACAGATACGCAGTATTTT,CASSYGPNPSTDTQYF
TRBD1,TRBJ2-7,.,15,TRBV5-1,TGCGCCAGCAGCTCCAGACAGGGACCCTCCTACGAGCAGTACTTC,CASSSRQGPSYEQYF